This T cell receptor beta chain was found in a study of human T cells and chemical hapten exposure. Only a few counts were recorded for this clonotype. Researchers extracted total RNA from unfractionated whole blood. TCRdb analysed the 5' RACE reads with MiXCR anew, one entry per CDR3 protein. The sample comprises tens of thousands of distinct CDR3 sequences, 7% to 8% of which are singletons, and approximately 2.1% rests with the top ten. This TCR derives from a male donor in good health.

The DNA for the CDR3 is TGTGCCAGCAGCCCGAGCGGGGGGGGATACAATGAGCAGTTCTTC. Translation gives CASSPSGGGYNEQFF. The genes are TRBV7-6 and TRBJ2-1; 10 nucleotides align to TRBD2. V was clipped by 5 bases and J by 4 bases; unmatched bases: 5. From germline, CDR1 is SGHVS and CDR2 FNYEAQ. CDR3 length: 15 residues.